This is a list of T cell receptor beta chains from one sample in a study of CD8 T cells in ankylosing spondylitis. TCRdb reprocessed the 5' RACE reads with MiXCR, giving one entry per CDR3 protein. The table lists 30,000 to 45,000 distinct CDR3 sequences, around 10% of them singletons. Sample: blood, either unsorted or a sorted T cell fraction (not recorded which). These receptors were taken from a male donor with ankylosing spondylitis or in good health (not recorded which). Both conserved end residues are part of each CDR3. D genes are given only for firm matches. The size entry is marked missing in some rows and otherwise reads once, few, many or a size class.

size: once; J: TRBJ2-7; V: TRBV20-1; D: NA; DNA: TGCAGAGCCGTACACGAGTTACTATACAATGAGCAGTACTTC; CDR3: CRAVHELLYNEQYF
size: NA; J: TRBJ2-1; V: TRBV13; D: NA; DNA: TGTGCCAGCAGCCCCCGAGGGGGTTTCTACAATGAGCAGTTCTTC; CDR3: CASSPRGGFYNEQFF
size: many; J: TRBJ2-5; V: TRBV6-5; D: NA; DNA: TGTGCCAGCAGTTCCCGACTAGGGGAGACCCAGTACTTC; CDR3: CASSSRLGETQYF
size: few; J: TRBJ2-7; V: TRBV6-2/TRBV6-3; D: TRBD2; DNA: TGTGCCAGCAGTTCGGGACTAGCGGGAGCGGATTTGTACGAGCAGTACTTC; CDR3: CASSSGLAGADLYEQYF
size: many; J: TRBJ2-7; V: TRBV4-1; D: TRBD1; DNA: TGCGCCAGCAGCCAAGATGATGGCAGGGGGACCTACGAGCAGTACTTC; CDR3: CASSQDDGRGTYEQYF
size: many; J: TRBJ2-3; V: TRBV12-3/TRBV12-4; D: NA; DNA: TGTGCCAGCAGCACGGGCTCACCTACGCAGTATTTT; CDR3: CASSTGSPTQYF
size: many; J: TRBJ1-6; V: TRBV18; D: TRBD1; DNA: TGTGCCAGCTCACCGGGACAGAGAGGATCACCCCTCCACTTT; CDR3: CASSPGQRGSPLHF
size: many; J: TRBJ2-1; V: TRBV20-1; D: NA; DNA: TGCAGTGCTAGAGGGACCCGGGGAGCCCTGCTGTCGGGCTCCTACAATGAGCAGTTCTTC; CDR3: CSARGTRGALLSGSYNEQFF
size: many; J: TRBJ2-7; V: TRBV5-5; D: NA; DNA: TGTGCCAGCAGCTTGTACGGCAGGGCATACGAGCAGTACTTC; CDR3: CASSLYGRAYEQYF
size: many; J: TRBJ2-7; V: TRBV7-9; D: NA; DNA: TGTGCCAGCAACGAGGGGGGCGAGCAGTACTTC; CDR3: CASNEGGEQYF
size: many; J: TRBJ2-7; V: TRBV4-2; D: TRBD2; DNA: TGTGCCAGCAGCCAAGGCGGGGGAGGGAACGAGCAGTACTTC; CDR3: CASSQGGGGNEQYF
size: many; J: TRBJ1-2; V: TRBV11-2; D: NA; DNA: TGTGCCAGCAGCTTAGCACAGGGCCATGGCTACACCTTC; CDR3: CASSLAQGHGYTF
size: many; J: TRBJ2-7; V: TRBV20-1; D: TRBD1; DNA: TGCAGCCTTTCCTCCGGGGACAGACCCTACGAGCAGTACTTC; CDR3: CSLSSGDRPYEQYF
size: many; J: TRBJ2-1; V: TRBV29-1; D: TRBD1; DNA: TGCAGCGTGGCCGACGCCGGGACAGGGATCGACAATGAGCAGTTCTTC; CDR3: CSVADAGTGIDNEQFF
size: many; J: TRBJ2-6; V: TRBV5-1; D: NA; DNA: TGCGCCAGCAGCTTGGTTGGGACTGGGGCCAACGTCCTGACTTTC; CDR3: CASSLVGTGANVLTF
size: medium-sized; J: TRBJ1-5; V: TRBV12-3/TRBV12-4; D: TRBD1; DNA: TGTGCCAGCAGTGCGGGACAGGGGGTCAATCAGCCCCAGCATTTT; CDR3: CASSAGQGVNQPQHF
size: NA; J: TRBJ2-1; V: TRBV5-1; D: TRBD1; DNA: TGCGCCAGCAGCGCGGACAGGGGCAATGAGCAGTTCTTC; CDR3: CASSADRGNEQFF
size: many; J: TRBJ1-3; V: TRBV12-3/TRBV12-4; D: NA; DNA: TGTGCCAGCAGCCCCCCGGGACGGCACTCTGGAAACACCATATATTTT; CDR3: CASSPPGRHSGNTIYF
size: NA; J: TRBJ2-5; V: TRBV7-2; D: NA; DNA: TGTGCCAGCAGCTGGGCCGGGACCCCGGGGGAGACCCAGTACTTC; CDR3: CASSWAGTPGETQYF
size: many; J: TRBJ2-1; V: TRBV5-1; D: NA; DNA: TGCGCCAGCAGCTTTTCCGGGACATATGAGCAGTTCTTC; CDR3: CASSFSGTYEQFF
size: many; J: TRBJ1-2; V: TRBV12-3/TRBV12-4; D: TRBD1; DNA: TGTGCCAGCAGTTTTGCGGGACAGGGGGGGAGACATGGCTACACCTTC; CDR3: CASSFAGQGGRHGYTF
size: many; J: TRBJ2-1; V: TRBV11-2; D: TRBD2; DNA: TGTGCCAGCAGCCGGGGACTAGCGGGAGGGCTATCCTACAATGAGCAGTTCTTC; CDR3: CASSRGLAGGLSYNEQFF
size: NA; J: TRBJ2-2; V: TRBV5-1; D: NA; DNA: TGCGCCAGCAGCGCTCCCGGGCAGGGCACCGGGGAGCTGTTTTTT; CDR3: CASSAPGQGTGELFF
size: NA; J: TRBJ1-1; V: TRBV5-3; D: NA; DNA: TGTGCCAGAAGCTTTGTGTTTGTGGGGGGAGGCACTGAAGCTTTCTTT; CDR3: CARSFVFVGGGTEAFF
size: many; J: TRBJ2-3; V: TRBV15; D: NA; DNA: TGTGCCACCAGCAGAACGGGCTCTAGCACAGATACGCAGTATTTT; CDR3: CATSRTGSSTDTQYF
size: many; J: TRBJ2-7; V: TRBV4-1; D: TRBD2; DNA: TGCGCCTCTACCGGGACTAGCGGGGCCGGCCGCTACGAGCAGTACTTC; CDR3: CASTGTSGAGRYEQYF
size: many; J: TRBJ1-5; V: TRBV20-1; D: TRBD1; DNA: TGCAGTGCCGCCCGACAGGGCCTCAATCAGCCCCAGCATTTT; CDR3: CSAARQGLNQPQHF
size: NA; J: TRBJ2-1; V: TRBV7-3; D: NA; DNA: TGTGCCAGCAGACCGATGGGGGGCGATGAGCAGTTCTTC; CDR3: CASRPMGGDEQFF
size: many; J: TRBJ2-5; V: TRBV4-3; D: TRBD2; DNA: TGCGCCAGCAGCCAAGAATTGTGGGGGGGGTTGCTGTCGGCGTCGGAGACCCAGTACTTC; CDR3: CASSQELWGGLLSASETQYF
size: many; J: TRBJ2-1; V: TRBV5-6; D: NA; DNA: TGTGCCAGCAGCTTGATTAGCTCACAGGCCAATGAGCAGTTCTTC; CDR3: CASSLISSQANEQFF
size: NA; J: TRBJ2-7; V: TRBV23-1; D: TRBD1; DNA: TGCGCCAGCAGTCAATGGCGGACAGGCATATGGGAGCAGTACTTC; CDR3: CASSQWRTGIWEQYF
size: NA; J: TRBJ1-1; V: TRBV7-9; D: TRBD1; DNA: TGTGCCAGCAGCTTTGTCCCAGGGGGCTTCGACACTGAAGCTTTCTTT; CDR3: CASSFVPGGFDTEAFF
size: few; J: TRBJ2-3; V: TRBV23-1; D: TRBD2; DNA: TGCGCCAGCAGTCAGCTAGCGGGGACTCTTAGGGATACGCAGTATTTT; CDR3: CASSQLAGTLRDTQYF
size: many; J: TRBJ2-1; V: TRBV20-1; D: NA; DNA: TGCAGTGCAGGGGATGGGAATGAGCAGTTCTTC; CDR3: CSAGDGNEQFF
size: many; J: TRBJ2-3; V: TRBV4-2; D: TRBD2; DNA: TGTGCCAGCAGCCAAGATCGGTCTAGCGGGAGTGTATATACGCAGTATTTT; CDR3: CASSQDRSSGSVYTQYF
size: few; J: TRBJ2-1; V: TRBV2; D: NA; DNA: TGTGCCAGCAGTGTGGGTGAGCAGTTCTTC; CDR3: CASSVGEQFF
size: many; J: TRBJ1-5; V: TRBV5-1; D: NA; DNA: TGCGCCAGCAGCTTGTTGGGGGACCAGCCCCAGCATTTT; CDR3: CASSLLGDQPQHF
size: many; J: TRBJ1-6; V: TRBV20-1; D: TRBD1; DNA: TGCAGTGCTAGAGAAGACAGGGGCTATTCACCCTTCCACTTT; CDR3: CSAREDRGYSPFHF
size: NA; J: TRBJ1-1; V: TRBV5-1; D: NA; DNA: TGCGCCAGCAGCCCCCAGATACGGGACACTGAAGCTTTCTTT; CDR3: CASSPQIRDTEAFF
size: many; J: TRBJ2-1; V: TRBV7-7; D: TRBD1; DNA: TGTGCTAGCAGCCCCTGGACAGGGGCTGACAATGAGCAGTTCTTC; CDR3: CASSPWTGADNEQFF
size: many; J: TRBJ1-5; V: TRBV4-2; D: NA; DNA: TGTGCCAGCAGCCTATCGTCTGGGGGGAGGGGTAGCAATCAGCCCCAGCATTTT; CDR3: CASSLSSGGRGSNQPQHF
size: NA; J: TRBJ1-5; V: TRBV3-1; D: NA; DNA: TGTGCCAGCAGCCAAGATGGGGACGGAGATCAGCCCCAGCATTTT; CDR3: CASSQDGDGDQPQHF
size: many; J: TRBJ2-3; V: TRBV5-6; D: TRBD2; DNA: TGTGCCAGCAGCCCGGGACTAGCCGGCACAGATACGCAGTATTTT; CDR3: CASSPGLAGTDTQYF
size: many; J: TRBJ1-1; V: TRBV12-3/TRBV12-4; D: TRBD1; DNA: TGTGCCAGCAGTCCTACAGGGGGGACTGTGAACACTGAAGCTTTCTTT; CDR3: CASSPTGGTVNTEAFF
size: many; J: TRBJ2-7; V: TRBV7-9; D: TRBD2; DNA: TGTGCCAGCAGCGTCGGACTAGCGGGAGGATACTACGAGCAGTACTTC; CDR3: CASSVGLAGGYYEQYF
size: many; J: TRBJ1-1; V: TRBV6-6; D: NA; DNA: TGTGCCAGCAGTTACTCCTTGGGGACAGAAGCTTTCTTT; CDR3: CASSYSLGTEAFF
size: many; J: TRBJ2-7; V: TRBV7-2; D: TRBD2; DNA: TGTGCCAGCAGCTTATGGGGGGGGACCTCCTACGAGCAGTACTTC; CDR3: CASSLWGGTSYEQYF
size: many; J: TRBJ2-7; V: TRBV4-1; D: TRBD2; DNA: TGCGCCAGCAGCCCGGGACTATTGAGAAGGATCAGCTCCTACGAGCAGTACTTC; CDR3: CASSPGLLRRISSYEQYF
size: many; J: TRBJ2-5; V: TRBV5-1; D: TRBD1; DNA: TGCGCCAGCAGTCCACAGGGGAGAACGGAGACCCAGTACTTC; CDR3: CASSPQGRTETQYF
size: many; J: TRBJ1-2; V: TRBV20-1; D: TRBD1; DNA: TGCAGTGCTAGAGGGGGCAGGGGGTTAGACGGCTACACCTTC; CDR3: CSARGGRGLDGYTF
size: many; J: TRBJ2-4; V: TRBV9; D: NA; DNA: TGTGCCAGCAGCGTATGGGGCGAGGACATTCAGTACTTC; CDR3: CASSVWGEDIQYF
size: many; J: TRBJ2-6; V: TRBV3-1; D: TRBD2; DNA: TGTGCCAGCAGCCAACGACTAGCGGGAGAAGCTGGGGCCAACGTCCTGACTTTC; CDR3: CASSQRLAGEAGANVLTF
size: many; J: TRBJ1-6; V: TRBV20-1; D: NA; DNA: TGCAGTGCTAGAGATCCCAGTGGATTCCCCCTCCACTTT; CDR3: CSARDPSGFPLHF